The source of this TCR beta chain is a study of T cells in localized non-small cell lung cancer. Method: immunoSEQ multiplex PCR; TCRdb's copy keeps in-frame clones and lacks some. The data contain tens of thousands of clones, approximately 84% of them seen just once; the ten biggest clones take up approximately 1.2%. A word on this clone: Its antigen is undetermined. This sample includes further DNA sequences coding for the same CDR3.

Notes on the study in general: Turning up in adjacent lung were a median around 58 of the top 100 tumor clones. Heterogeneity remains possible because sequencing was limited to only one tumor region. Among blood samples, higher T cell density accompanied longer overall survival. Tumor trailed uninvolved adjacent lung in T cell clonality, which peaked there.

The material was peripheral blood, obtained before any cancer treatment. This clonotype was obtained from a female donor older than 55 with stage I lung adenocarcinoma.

The CDR3 sequence: CASSIREKLFF. DNA for the CDR3: TGTGCCAGTAGTATACGAGAAAAACTGTTTTTT. The chain employs TRBV19 and TRBJ1-4; D unresolved. The CDR3 consists of 11 residues. V was pared by 2 bases and J by 8 bases, with 3 bases between. Per germline, CDR1 LNHDA and CDR2 SQIVND (reference sequence). The full variable domain, rest sourced from reference TRBV19 and TRBJ1-4, is DGGITQSPKYLFRKEGQNVTLSCEQNLNHDAMYWYRQDPGQGLRLIYYSQIVNDFQKGDIAEGYSVSREKKESFPLTVTSAQKNPTAFYLCASSIREKLFFGSGTQLSVL.